The next 2 T cell receptor beta chains were all read from a single sample in a study of vaccination and CD4 T cells after COVID-19. CD4+ T cells that had been cultured provided DNA sequenced with the Oncomine TCR Beta short-read assay. TCRdb itself ran the PCR reads through MiXCR, one entry per CDR3 protein. The sample has approximately 13,000 distinct CDR3 sequences, roughly three quarters seen once; the top ten hold 20% to 25%. Regarding treatment: approximately 9-day PBMC culture with coronavirus spike peptide pools or control peptides (ViraFEST assay). These receptors have no known antigen. The sequenced material came from CD4+ T cells from blood, cultured in vitro. The receptors here all came from a human donor who had recovered from COVID-19.

This sequence joins TRBV7-6 and TRBJ2-2; 8 nucleotides line up with TRBD1. This CDR3 has 14 amino acids. Trimming removed 3 bases from V and 5 bases from J; junction bases left unmatched: 2. CDR1 is SGHVS and CDR2 is FNYEAQ in the germline V gene. This CDR3 is CASSFDRGTGELFF. DNA for the CDR3: TGTGCCAGCAGCTTCGACAGGGGAACCGGGGAGCTGTTTTTT.

J is TRBJ1-1 and V is TRBV7-2; D perhaps matches TRBD1 (5 bases). Looked up from germline, CDR1 is SGHTA and CDR2 is FQGNSA. This CDR3 region has 15 residues. Trimming shortened V by 5 bases and J by 6 bases, and 19 bases separated the two germline ends. The CDR3 coding sequence is TGTGCCAGCAGCCCTCTCTCGGGAGGGGTGGCTGAAGCTTTCTTT. Its protein product is CASSPLSGGVAEAFF.